This passage covers 5 T cell receptor beta chains from one sample sequenced in a study of blood T cell repertoires in COVID-19. Repertoires were generated with immunoSEQ multiplex PCR, while TCRdb's copy carries only in-frame clones and drops some. The table has hundreds of thousands of clones, around nine tenths seen once. Sequencing was carried out using peripheral blood. Receptors were obtained from a man in his 60s with COVID-19, enrolled during active disease.

The chain combines TRBV30 with TRBJ2-1, with TRBD2 identical over 11 bases. The CDR3 is 16 residues long. The germline V gene has CDR1 GTSNPN and CDR2 SVGIG (reference sequence). V lost 7 bases, J lost 2 bases, and 10 bases stayed unmatched. The CDR3 protein is CALTPGTSGAYNEQFF. As DNA, the CDR3 is TGTGCCTTAACGCCCGGGACTAGCGGAGCCTACAATGAGCAGTTCTTC.

The rearrangement links TRBV28 to TRBJ2-4; D possibly corresponds to TRBD1 (6 bases). The V and J ends lost 5 bases and 1 base respectively, with 12 bases between them. Germline-derived CDR1 and CDR2 are MDHEN and SYDVKM. The CDR3 sequence is 15 residues long. CDR3: CASSPLRGAKNIQYF. CDR3 nucleotide sequence: TGTGCCAGCAGTCCCCTTAGGGGGGCCAAAAACATTCAGTACTTC.

The J gene is TRBJ2-2, the V gene TRBV9; 8 bases are shared with TRBD2. The V and J ends lost 1 base and 1 base, in that order; junction bases with no gene match: 0. The germline V gene has CDR1 SGDLS and CDR2 YYNGEE. The CDR3 is 15 amino acids. CDR3 in amino acids: CASSVTSGNTGELFF. CDR3 bases: TGTGCCAGCAGCGTAACTAGCGGGAACACCGGGGAGCTGTTTTTT.

This clone has more than one count but fewer than ten. The V gene is TRBV3-1 (or the pseudogene TRBV3-2), the J gene TRBJ2-7, with D possibly being TRBD2 (5 bases). V was cut by 1 base and J by 7 bases, with 8 bases left in between. Per germline, CDR1 LGHDT and CDR2 YNNKEL (reference sequence). The CDR3 runs 12 residues. CDR3 DNA: TGTGCCAGCAGCCAAGTATCGGGGGAGCAGTACTTC. Translating gives CASSQVSGEQYF.

V usage is TRBV6-5 and J usage is TRBJ1-6; tentative D call: TRBD1 (5 bases). Per the germline V gene, CDR1 is MNHEY and CDR2 is SVGAGI. This CDR3 is 15 amino acids long. The germline V and J ends were trimmed by 0 bases and 9 bases, with 12 bases remaining between them. CDR3 protein: CASSYSGQGGSPLHF. CDR3 sequence (DNA): TGTGCCAGCAGTTACTCTGGCCAGGGCGGTTCACCCCTCCACTTT.